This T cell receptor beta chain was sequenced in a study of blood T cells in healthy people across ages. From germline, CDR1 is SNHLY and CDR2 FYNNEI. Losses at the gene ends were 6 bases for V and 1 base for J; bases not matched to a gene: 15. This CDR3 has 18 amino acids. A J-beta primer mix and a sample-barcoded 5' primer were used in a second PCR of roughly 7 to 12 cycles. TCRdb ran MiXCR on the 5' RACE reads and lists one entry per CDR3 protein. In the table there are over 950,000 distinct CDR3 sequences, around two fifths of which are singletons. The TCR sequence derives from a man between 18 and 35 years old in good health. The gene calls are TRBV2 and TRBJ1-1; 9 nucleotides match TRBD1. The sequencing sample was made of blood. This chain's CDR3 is CASSRKGTGITKNTEAFF. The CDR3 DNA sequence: TGTGCCAGCAGCAGAAAGGGGACAGGGATCACGAAGAACACTGAAGCTTTCTTT.